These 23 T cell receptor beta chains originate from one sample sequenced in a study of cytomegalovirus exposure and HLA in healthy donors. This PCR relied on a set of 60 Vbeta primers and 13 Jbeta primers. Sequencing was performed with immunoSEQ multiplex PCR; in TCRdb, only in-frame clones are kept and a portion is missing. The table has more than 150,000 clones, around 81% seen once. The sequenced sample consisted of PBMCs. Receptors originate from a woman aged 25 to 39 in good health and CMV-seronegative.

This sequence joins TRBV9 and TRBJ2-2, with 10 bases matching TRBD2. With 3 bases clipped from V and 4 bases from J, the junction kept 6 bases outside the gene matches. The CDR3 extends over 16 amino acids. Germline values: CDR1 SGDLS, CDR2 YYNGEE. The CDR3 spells CASSELAGAGTGELFF. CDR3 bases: TGTGCCAGCAGCGAGCTAGCGGGGGCAGGCACCGGGGAGCTGTTTTTT.

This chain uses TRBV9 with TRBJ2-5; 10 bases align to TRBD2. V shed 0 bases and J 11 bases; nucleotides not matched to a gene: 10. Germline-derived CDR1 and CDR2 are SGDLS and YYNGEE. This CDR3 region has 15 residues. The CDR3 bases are TGTGCCAGCAGCGTAGGACAAGCGGGAGGGCGTGAGCAGTACTTC. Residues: CASSVGQAGGREQYF.

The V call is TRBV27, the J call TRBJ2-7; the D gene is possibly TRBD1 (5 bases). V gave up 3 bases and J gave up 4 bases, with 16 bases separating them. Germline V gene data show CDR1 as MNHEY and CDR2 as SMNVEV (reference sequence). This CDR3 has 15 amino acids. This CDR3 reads CASSFGWQGPYEQYF. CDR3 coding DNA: TGTGCCAGCAGTTTTGGGTGGCAGGGCCCTTACGAGCAGTACTTC.

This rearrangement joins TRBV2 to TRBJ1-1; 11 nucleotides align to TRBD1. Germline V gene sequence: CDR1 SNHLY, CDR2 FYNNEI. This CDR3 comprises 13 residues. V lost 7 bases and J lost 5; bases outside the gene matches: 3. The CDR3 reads CASTGTGGTEAFF. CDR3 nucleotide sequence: TGTGCCAGCACTGGGACAGGGGGGACTGAAGCTTTCTTT.

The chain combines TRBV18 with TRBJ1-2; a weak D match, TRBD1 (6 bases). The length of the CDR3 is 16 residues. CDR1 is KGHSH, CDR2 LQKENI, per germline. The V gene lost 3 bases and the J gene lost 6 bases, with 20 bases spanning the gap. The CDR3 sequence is CASSPQGGQGPDGYTF. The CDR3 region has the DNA TGTGCCAGCTCACCGCAGGGCGGGCAGGGGCCTGATGGCTACACCTTC.

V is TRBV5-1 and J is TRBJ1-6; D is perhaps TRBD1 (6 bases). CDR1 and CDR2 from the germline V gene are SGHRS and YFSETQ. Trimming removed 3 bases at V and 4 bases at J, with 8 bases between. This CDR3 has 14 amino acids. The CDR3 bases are TGCGCCAGCAGCTCCACAGGGTATAATTCACCCCTCCACTTT. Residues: CASSSTGYNSPLHF. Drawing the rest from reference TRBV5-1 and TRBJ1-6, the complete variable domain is KAGVTQTPRYLIKTRGQQVTLSCSPISGHRSVSWYQQTPGQGLQFLFEYFSETQRNKGNFPGRFSGRQFSNSRSEMNVSTLELGDSALYLCASSSTGYNSPLHFGNGTRLTVT.

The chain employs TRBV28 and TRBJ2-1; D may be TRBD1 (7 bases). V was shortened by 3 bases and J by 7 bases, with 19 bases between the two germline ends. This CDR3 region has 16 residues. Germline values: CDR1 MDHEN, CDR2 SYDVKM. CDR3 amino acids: CASSFAGQLRENEQFF. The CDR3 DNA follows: TGTGCCAGCAGTTTTGCGGGACAGCTGAGGGAAAATGAGCAGTTCTTC.

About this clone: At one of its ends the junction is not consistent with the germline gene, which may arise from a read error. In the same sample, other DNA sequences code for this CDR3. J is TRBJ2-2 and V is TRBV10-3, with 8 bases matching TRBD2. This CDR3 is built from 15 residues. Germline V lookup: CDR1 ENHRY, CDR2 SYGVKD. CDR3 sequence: CAIRGAGANTGELFF. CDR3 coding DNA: TGTGCCATCAGAGGAGCGGGAGCGAACACCGGAGAGCTGTTTTTT.

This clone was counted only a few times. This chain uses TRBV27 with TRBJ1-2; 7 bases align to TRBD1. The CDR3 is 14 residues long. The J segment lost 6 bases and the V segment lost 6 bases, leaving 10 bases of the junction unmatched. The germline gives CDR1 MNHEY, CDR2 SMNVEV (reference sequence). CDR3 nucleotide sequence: TGTGCCAGCAGGAGACAGGGCTTTACTGATGGCTACACCTTC. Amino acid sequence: CASRRQGFTDGYTF.

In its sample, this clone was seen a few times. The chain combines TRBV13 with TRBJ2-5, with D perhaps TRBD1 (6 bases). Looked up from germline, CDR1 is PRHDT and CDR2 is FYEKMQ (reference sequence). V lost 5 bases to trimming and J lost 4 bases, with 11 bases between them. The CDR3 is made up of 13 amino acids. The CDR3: CASSATTGETQYF. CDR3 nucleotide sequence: TGTGCCAGCAGCGCAACGACAGGAGAGACCCAGTACTTC.

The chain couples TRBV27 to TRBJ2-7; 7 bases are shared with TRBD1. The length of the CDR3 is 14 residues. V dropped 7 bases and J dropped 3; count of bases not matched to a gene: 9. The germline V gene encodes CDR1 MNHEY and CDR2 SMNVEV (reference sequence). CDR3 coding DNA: TGTGCCAGCATCGCCCGACAGGGTGGCTACGAGCAGTACTTC. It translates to CASIARQGGYEQYF.

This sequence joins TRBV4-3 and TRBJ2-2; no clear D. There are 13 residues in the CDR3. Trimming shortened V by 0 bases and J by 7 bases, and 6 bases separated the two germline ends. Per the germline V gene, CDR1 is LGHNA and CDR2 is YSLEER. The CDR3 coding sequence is TGCGCCAGCAGCCAAGATAGTGACGGGGAGCTGTTTTTT. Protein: CASSQDSDGELFF.

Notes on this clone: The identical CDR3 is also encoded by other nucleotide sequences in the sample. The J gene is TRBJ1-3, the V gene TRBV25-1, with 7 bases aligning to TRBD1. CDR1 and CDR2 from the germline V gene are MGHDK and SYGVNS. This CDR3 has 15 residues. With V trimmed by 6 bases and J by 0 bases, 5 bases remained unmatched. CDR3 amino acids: CASSTGTVSGNTIYF. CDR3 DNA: TGTGCCAGCAGCACTGGGACAGTCTCTGGAAACACCATATATTTT.

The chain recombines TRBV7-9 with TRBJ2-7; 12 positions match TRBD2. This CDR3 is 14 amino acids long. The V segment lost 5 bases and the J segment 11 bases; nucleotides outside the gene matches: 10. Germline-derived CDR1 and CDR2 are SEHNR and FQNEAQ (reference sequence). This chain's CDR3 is CASSPRASGGAKYF. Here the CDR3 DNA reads TGTGCCAGCAGCCCGCGGGCTAGCGGGGGGGCCAAGTACTTC.

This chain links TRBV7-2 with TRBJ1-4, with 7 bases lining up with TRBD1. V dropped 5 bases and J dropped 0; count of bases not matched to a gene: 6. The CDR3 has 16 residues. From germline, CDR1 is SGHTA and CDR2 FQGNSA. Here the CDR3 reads CASSRGQLATNEKLFF. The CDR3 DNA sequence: TGTGCCAGCAGCCGGGGACAGCTGGCAACTAATGAAAAACTGTTTTTT.

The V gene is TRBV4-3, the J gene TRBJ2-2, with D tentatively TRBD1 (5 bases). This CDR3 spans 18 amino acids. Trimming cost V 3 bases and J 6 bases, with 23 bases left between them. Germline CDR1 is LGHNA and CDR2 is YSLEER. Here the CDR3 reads CASSQNQGLRNIAGELFF. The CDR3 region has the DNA TGCGCCAGCAGCCAGAACCAGGGTCTGCGTAATATTGCCGGGGAGCTGTTTTTT.

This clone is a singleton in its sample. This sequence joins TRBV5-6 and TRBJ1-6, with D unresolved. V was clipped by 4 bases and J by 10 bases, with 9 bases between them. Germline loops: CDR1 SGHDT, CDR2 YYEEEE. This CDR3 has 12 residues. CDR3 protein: CASSLTPSPLHF. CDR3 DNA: TGTGCCAGCAGCCTTACACCGTCACCCCTCCACTTT.

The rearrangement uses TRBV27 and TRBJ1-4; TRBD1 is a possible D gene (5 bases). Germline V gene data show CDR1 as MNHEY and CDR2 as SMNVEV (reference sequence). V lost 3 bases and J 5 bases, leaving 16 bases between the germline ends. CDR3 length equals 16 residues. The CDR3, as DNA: TGTGCCAGCAGTTTGGGGGGGGAGAGGTGGAATGAAAAACTGTTTTTT. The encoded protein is CASSLGGERWNEKLFF.

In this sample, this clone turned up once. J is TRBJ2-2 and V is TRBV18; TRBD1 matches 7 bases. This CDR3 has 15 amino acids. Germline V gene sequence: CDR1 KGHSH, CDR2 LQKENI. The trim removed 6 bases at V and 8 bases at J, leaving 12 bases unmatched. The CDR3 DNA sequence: TGTGCCAGCTCGCCAAACGACAGGGCAGCTGGGGAGCTGTTTTTT. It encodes CASSPNDRAAGELFF. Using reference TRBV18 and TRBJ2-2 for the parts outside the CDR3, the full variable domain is NAGVMQNPRHLVRRRGQEARLRCSPMKGHSHVYWYRQLPEEGLKFMVYLQKENIIDESGMPKERFSAEFPKEGPSILRIQQVVRGDSAAYFCASSPNDRAAGELFFGEGSRLTVL.

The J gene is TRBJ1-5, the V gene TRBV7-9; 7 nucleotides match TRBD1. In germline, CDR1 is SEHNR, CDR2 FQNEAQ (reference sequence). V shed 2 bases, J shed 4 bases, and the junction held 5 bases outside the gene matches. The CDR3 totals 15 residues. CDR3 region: CASSLTGALNQPQHF. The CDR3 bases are TGTGCCAGCAGCTTAACAGGGGCCCTTAATCAGCCCCAGCATTTT.

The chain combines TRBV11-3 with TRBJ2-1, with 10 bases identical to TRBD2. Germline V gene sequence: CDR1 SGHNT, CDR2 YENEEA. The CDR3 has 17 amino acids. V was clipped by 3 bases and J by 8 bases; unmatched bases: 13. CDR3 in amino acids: CASSFGVAGGDFDEQFF. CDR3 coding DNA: TGTGCCAGCAGCTTCGGGGTAGCGGGAGGTGATTTCGATGAGCAGTTCTTC.

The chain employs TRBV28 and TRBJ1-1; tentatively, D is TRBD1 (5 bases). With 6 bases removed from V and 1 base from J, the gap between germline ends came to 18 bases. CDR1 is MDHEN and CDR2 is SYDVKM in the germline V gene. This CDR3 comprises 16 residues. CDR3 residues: CASRPAGLRKNTEAFF. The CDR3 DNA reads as TGTGCCAGCAGACCTGCGGGGCTTAGGAAGAACACTGAAGCTTTCTTT.

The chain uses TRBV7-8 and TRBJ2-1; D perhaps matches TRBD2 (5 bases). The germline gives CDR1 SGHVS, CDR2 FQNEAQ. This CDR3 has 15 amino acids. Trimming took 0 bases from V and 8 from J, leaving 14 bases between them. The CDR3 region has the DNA TGTGCCAGCAGCTTAGCGCTTGGACTTATAGATGAGCAGTTCTTC. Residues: CASSLALGLIDEQFF.